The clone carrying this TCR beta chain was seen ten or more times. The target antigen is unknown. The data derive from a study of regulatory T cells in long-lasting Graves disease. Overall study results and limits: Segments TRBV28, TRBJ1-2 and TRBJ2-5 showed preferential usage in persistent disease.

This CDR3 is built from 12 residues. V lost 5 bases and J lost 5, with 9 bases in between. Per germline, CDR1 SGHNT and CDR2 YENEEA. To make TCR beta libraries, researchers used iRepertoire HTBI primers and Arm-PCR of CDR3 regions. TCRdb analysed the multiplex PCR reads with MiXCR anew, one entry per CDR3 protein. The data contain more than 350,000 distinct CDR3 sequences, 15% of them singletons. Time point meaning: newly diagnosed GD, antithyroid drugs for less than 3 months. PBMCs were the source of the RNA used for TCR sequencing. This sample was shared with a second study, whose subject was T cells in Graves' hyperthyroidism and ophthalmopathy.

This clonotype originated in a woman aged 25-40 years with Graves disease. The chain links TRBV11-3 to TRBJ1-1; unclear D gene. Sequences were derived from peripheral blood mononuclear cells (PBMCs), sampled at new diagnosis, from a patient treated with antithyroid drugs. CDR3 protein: CASSAAWTEAFF. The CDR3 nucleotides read TGTGCCAGCAGCGCCGCATGGACTGAAGCTTTCTTT. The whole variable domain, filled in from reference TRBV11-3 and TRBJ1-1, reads EAGVVQSPRYKIIEKKQPVAFWCNPISGHNTLYWYLQNLGQGPELLIRYENEEAVDDSQLPKDRFSAERLKGVDSTLKIQPAELGDSAVYLCASSAAWTEAFFGQGTRLTVV.